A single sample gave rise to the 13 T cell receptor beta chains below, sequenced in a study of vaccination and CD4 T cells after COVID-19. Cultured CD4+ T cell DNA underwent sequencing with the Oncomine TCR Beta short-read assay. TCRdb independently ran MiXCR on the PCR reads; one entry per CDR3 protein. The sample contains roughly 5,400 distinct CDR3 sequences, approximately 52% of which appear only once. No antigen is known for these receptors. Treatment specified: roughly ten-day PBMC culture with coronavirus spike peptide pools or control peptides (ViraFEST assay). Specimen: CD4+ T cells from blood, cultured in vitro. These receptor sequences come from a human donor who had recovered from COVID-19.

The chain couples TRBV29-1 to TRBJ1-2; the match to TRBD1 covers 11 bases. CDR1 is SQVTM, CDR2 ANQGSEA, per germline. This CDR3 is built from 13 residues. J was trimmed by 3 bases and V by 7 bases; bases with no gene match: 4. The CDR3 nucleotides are TGCAGCGCCCCGGGACAGGGGGACTATGGCTACACCTTC. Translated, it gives CSAPGQGDYGYTF.

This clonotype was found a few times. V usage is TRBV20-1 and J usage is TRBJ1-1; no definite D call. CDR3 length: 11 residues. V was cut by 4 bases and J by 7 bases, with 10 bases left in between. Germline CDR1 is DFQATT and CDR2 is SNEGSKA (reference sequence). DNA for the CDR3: TGCAGTGCTACCCCACAAATTGAAGCTTTCTTT. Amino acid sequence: CSATPQIEAFF.

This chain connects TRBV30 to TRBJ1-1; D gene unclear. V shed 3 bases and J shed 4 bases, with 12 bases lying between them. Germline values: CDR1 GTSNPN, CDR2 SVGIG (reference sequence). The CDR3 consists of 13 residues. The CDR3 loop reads CAWSAAAATEAFF. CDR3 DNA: TGTGCCTGGAGCGCCGCCGCAGCCACTGAAGCTTTCTTT.

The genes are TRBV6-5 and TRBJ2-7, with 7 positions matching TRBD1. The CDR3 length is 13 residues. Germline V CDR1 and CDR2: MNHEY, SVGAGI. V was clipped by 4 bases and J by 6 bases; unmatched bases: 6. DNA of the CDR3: TGTGCCAGCAGTTCGACAGGGACAGTCGAGCAGTACTTC. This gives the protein CASSSTGTVEQYF.

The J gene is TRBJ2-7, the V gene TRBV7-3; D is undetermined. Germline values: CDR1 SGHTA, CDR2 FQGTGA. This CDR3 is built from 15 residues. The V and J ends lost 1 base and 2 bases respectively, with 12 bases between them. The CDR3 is CASSLSGDPAYEQYF. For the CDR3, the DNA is TGTGCCAGCAGCTTAAGTGGGGATCCGGCCTACGAGCAGTACTTC.

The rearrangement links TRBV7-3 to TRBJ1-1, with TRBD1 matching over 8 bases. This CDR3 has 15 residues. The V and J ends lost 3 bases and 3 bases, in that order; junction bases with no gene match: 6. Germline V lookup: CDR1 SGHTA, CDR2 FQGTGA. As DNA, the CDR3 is TGTGCCAGCAGCTTCTCGACAGGGGACTACACTGAAGCTTTCTTT. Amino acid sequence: CASSFSTGDYTEAFF. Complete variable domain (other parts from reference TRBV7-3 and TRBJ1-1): GAGVSQTPSNKVTEKGKYVELRCDPISGHTALYWYRQSLGQGPEFLIYFQGTGAADDSGLPNDRFFAVRPEGSVSTLKIQRTERGDSAVYLCASSFSTGDYTEAFFGQGTRLTVV.

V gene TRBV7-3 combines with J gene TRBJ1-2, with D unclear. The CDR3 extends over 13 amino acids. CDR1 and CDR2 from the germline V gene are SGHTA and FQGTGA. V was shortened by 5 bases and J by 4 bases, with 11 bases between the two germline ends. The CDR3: CASSPDVGYGYTF. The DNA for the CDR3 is TGTGCCAGCAGCCCCGATGTTGGCTATGGCTACACCTTC.

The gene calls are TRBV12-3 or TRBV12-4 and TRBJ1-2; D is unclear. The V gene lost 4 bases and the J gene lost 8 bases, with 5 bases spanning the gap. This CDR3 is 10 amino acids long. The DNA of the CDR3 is TGTGCCAGCAGTTCTAAGGGCTACACCTTC. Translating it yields CASSSKGYTF.

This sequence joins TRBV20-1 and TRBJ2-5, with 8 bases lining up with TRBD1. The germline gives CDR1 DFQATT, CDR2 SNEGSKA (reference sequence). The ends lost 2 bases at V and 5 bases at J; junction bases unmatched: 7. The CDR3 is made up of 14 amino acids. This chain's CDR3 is CSARRQGSMETQYF. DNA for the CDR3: TGCAGTGCTAGACGACAGGGGTCGATGGAGACCCAGTACTTC.

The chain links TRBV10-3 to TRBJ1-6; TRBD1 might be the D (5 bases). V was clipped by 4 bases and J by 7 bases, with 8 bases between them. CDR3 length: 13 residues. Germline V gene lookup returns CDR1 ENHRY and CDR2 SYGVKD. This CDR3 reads CAISGQGNSPLHF. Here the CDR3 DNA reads TGTGCCATCAGTGGCCAGGGAAATTCACCCCTCCACTTT.

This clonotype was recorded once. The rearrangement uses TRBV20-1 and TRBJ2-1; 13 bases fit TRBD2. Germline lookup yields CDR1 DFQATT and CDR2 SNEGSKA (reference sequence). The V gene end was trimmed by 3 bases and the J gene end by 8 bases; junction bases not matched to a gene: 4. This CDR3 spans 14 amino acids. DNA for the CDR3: TGCAGTGCTAGGGGGACTAGCGGGAACGATGAGCAGTTCTTC. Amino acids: CSARGTSGNDEQFF.

The CDR3 DNA is TGTGCCAGCAGTAAGAGGCCGTATCAGCCCCAGCATTTT. Translated, it gives CASSKRPYQPQHF. This sequence joins TRBV28 and TRBJ1-5; D remains ambiguous. CDR1 is MDHEN, CDR2 SYDVKM, per germline. This CDR3 region has 13 residues. V was shortened by 5 bases and J by 5 bases, with 10 bases between the two germline ends. Supplemented by reference TRBV28 and TRBJ1-5, the full variable domain reads DVKVTQSSRYLVKRTGEKVFLECVQDMDHENMFWYRQDPGLGLRLIYFSYDVKMKEKGDIPEGYSVSREKKERFSLILESASTNQTSMYLCASSKRPYQPQHFGDGTRLSIL.

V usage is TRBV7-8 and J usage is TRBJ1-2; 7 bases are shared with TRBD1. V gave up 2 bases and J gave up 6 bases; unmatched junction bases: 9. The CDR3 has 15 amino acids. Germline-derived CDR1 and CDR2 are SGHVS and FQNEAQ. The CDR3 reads CASSLRGTGEDGYTF. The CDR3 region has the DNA TGTGCCAGCAGCTTAAGGGGTACAGGGGAGGATGGCTACACCTTC.